One sample yielded the 29 T cell receptor beta chains listed below, sequenced in a study of blood T cell repertoires in COVID-19. Repertoires were generated with immunoSEQ multiplex PCR, while TCRdb's copy carries only in-frame clones and drops some. In the table there are tens of thousands of clones, approximately 90% of which are singletons. Input material: peripheral blood. These receptors came from a human donor in a cohort sampled during active COVID-19.

The gene calls are TRBV29-1 and TRBJ2-5, with no clear D. Germline lookup yields CDR1 SQVTM and CDR2 ANQGSEA. The CDR3 spans 13 residues. V lost 7 bases, J lost 0 bases, and 12 bases lay in between. CDR3 in DNA: TGCAGCGGCGGTCGCGGAGACCAAGAGACCCAGTACTTC. This gives the protein CSGGRGDQETQYF.

The chain employs TRBV7-3 and TRBJ2-2; D remains ambiguous. The CDR3 is 14 amino acids. Germline V gives CDR1 SGHTA, CDR2 FQGTGA. V was shortened by 3 bases and J by 4 bases, with 9 bases between the two germline ends. The CDR3 loop is CASSLGVATGELFF. CDR3 sequence (DNA): TGTGCCAGCAGCTTGGGCGTCGCCACCGGGGAGCTGTTTTTT.

The chain has TRBV9 and TRBJ2-7, with D possibly TRBD1 on 5 matching bases. V lost 0 bases and J lost 1, with 11 bases in between. CDR3 length: 15 amino acids. Germline V gene data show CDR1 as SGDLS and CDR2 as YYNGEE. The CDR3 region is CASSVGEGASYEQYF. The CDR3 DNA reads as TGTGCCAGCAGCGTAGGAGAAGGGGCGTCCTACGAGCAGTACTTC.

The rearrangement uses TRBV6-6 and TRBJ1-1; D may be TRBD1 (5 bases). The CDR3 spans 17 residues. V was cut by 5 bases and J by 0 bases, with 19 bases left in between. Germline V lookup: CDR1 MNHNY, CDR2 SVGAGI (reference sequence). The CDR3 region has the DNA TGTGCCAGCAGTCCGGCCAGTGGACACGACATGAACACTGAAGCTTTCTTT. This translates into CASSPASGHDMNTEAFF.

The rearrangement uses TRBV9 and TRBJ1-3, with 7 bases that match TRBD1. The CDR3 sequence is 15 residues long. The trim removed 3 bases at V and 0 bases at J, leaving 3 bases unmatched. Germline CDR1 reads SGDLS; CDR2 reads YYNGEE. CDR3 DNA sequence: TGTGCCAGCAGCGAGGGACAGAGCTCTGGAAACACCATATATTTT. Protein: CASSEGQSSGNTIYF.

There are a few counts of this clone. V is TRBV3-1 (or the pseudogene TRBV3-2) and J is TRBJ1-6; D may be TRBD1 (5 bases). Germline assignment: CDR1 LGHDT and CDR2 YNNKEL (reference sequence). Trimming took off 0 bases at V and 10 bases at J, with 10 bases between the two ends. CDR3 size: 14 residues. CDR3 bases: TGTGCCAGCAGCCAAGATCAGGGTTGGTCACCCCTCCACTTT. This codes for CASSQDQGWSPLHF.

V is TRBV6-2 or TRBV6-3 and J is TRBJ2-3; TRBD2 matches at 9 bases. V lost 5 bases and J lost 5; bases outside the gene matches: 11. Germline-derived CDR1 and CDR2 are MNHEY and SVGEGT. The CDR3 runs to 16 residues. The CDR3 reads CASSPSARGGVDTQYF. In nucleotides, the CDR3 is TGTGCCAGCAGTCCCTCTGCGCGGGGGGGCGTAGATACGCAGTATTTT.

The chain carries TRBV21-1 and TRBJ1-2; the listed D gene, TRBD1, was not tested against the DNA. TRBV21-1 constitutes a pseudogene. The CDR3 extends over 19 amino acids. DNA for the CDR3: TGTGCCAGCAGCAAAGAAATGGGGGCAGGAGCTGCCCGAGTATATGGCTACACCTTC. It specifies CASSKEMGAGAARVYGYTF.

This rearrangement joins TRBV4-3 to TRBJ2-1; a possible D gene is TRBD1 (6 bases). The CDR3 sequence is 16 residues long. Germline V gene sequence: CDR1 LGHNA, CDR2 YSLEER. Trimming shortened V by 0 bases and J by 4 bases, and 13 bases separated the two germline ends. The CDR3 is CASSQEQGQRYNEQFF. As DNA, the CDR3 is TGCGCCAGCAGCCAAGAACAGGGTCAAAGATACAATGAGCAGTTCTTC.

This rearrangement joins TRBV7-2 to TRBJ2-3, with TRBD2 as a possible D gene (7 bases). The CDR3 spans 15 residues. Trimming removed 3 bases at V and 1 base at J, with 11 bases between. Germline CDR1 and CDR2: SGHTA and FQGNSA. The CDR3 spells CASSFWGGGTDTQYF. CDR3 nucleotides: TGTGCCAGCAGCTTCTGGGGGGGCGGCACAGATACGCAGTATTTT.

The chain recombines TRBV9 with TRBJ2-1; D perhaps matches TRBD2 (5 bases). Germline-derived CDR1 and CDR2 are SGDLS and YYNGEE. This CDR3 comprises 16 residues. Trimming took 0 bases from V and 0 from J, leaving 10 bases between them. The CDR3 region has the DNA TGTGCCAGCAGCGTAGCTGAGGGTAGCTCCTACAATGAGCAGTTCTTC. It is translated as CASSVAEGSSYNEQFF.

This clone was seen more than once but under ten times. The chain links TRBV6-6 to TRBJ1-1; D uncertain. Looked up from germline, CDR1 is MNHNY and CDR2 is SVGAGI (reference sequence). The CDR3 extends over 14 amino acids. V dropped 6 bases and J dropped 2 bases, with 13 bases sitting between them. CDR3 in amino acids: CASSLEGSNTEAFF. CDR3 nucleotides: TGTGCCAGCAGCCTGGAGGGAAGTAACACTGAAGCTTTCTTT.

V and J are TRBV7-8 and TRBJ2-1, with TRBD2 matching over 7 bases. Trimming at V came to 5 bases and at J to 0 bases, leaving 7 bases not matched to a gene. In germline, CDR1 is SGHVS, CDR2 FQNEAQ. The CDR3 contains 16 residues. The CDR3 DNA sequence: TGTGCCAGCAGCACCCCCGGGGGGAGCTCCTACAATGAGCAGTTCTTC. Amino acid sequence: CASSTPGGSSYNEQFF.

The J gene is TRBJ2-5, the V gene TRBV6-6; TRBD2 matches at 9 bases. The CDR3 is 14 amino acids. The germline V gene has CDR1 MNHNY and CDR2 SVGAGI (reference sequence). The trim removed 5 bases at V and 5 bases at J, leaving 6 bases unmatched. This CDR3 is CASSIAGAGETQYF. CDR3 DNA: TGTGCCAGCAGTATAGCGGGGGCCGGGGAGACCCAGTACTTC.

This clone appeared a few times. V usage is TRBV9 and J usage is TRBJ2-5; D may be TRBD2 (6 bases). CDR3 size: 14 residues. Per the germline V gene, CDR1 is SGDLS and CDR2 is YYNGEE. Trimming shortened V by 3 bases and J by 3 bases, and 12 bases separated the two germline ends. Here the CDR3 DNA reads TGTGCCAGCAGCGCCCGCTGGGGGGAAGAGACCCAGTACTTC. Its translation: CASSARWGEETQYF.

The V gene is TRBV7-2, the J gene TRBJ2-3; 13 bases are shared with TRBD2. With V trimmed by 1 base and J by 2 bases, 3 bases remained unmatched. This CDR3 contains 17 residues. Germline lookup yields CDR1 SGHTA and CDR2 FQGNSA. CDR3 loop: CASSLGGLAGTTDTQYF. The CDR3 DNA follows: TGTGCCAGCAGCTTAGGGGGACTAGCGGGGACCACAGATACGCAGTATTTT.

The chain uses TRBV9 and TRBJ1-3; 9 bases are a match to TRBD1. Germline CDR1 SGDLS, CDR2 YYNGEE. CDR3 length equals 18 residues. J gave up 0 bases and V 4 bases, and 11 bases lay outside the gene matches. CDR3 loop: CASSRVDRGPISGNTIYF. CDR3 nucleotides: TGTGCCAGCAGCCGCGTGGACAGGGGACCTATCTCTGGAAACACCATATATTTT. Full variable domain (outside the CDR3, taken from reference TRBV9 and TRBJ1-3): DSGVTQTPKHLITATGQRVTLRCSPRSGDLSVYWYQQSLDQGLQFLIQYYNGEERAKGNILERFSAQQFPDLHSELNLSSLELGDSALYFCASSRVDRGPISGNTIYFGEGSWLTVV.

The chain couples TRBV7-6 to TRBJ2-5; D is possibly TRBD1 (6 bases). CDR1 SGHVS and CDR2 FNYEAQ come from the germline V gene. V was trimmed by 1 base and J by 2 bases, leaving 8 bases between them. The CDR3 length is 14 residues. The CDR3 nucleotides read TGTGCCAGCAGCTTAGGGACAGCACAAGAGACCCAGTACTTC. This translates into CASSLGTAQETQYF.

This rearrangement joins TRBV7-2 to TRBJ1-2; 8 bases align to TRBD1. J gave up 0 bases and V 6 bases, and 12 bases lay outside the gene matches. CDR3 length: 17 residues. The germline V gene encodes CDR1 SGHTA and CDR2 FQGNSA. The CDR3 region has the DNA TGTGCCAGCAGGTTTCCGGGACAGGACCCCTCTAACTATGGCTACACCTTC. Protein sequence: CASRFPGQDPSNYGYTF.

The chain joins TRBV7-3 to TRBJ2-1; D is possibly TRBD2 (6 bases). The CDR3 runs 15 residues. With 3 bases removed from V and 4 bases from J, the gap between germline ends came to 13 bases. Per the germline V gene, CDR1 is SGHTA and CDR2 is FQGTGA. CDR3 sequence reads: CASSLGRDLYNEQFF. The CDR3 region has the DNA TGTGCCAGCAGCTTGGGACGGGACTTATACAATGAGCAGTTCTTC.

V and J are TRBV10-1 and TRBJ1-5; a possible D gene is TRBD1 (6 bases). Between the trimmed V and J ends, which lost 6 bases and 5 bases, there was a span of 11 bases. CDR3 length equals 13 residues. From germline, CDR1 is WNHNN and CDR2 SYGVQD (reference sequence). For the CDR3, the DNA is TGCGCCAGCAGCGACAGGCCCCATCAGCCCCAGCATTTT. Protein product: CASSDRPHQPQHF.

This rearrangement joins TRBV5-5 to TRBJ1-6; a possible D gene is TRBD1 (5 bases). Looked up from germline, CDR1 is SGHKS and CDR2 is YYEKEE (reference sequence). CDR3 length: 14 amino acids. The V end was cut by 4 bases, the J end by 3 bases, with 8 bases between. CDR3 in DNA: TGTGCCAGCAGCCATGACAGCTATAATTCACCCCTCCACTTT. Translating it yields CASSHDSYNSPLHF.

This rearrangement joins TRBV19 to TRBJ1-1, with 7 bases lining up with TRBD1. The V segment lost 4 bases and the J segment 3 bases; nucleotides outside the gene matches: 2. CDR3 length: 13 amino acids. From germline, CDR1 is LNHDA and CDR2 SQIVND (reference sequence). CDR3 in DNA: TGTGCCAGTAGTACCGACAGGGACACTGAAGCTTTCTTT. Translated: CASSTDRDTEAFF.

V is TRBV6-6 and J is TRBJ2-5; no reliable D call. Trimming removed 5 bases from V and 2 bases from J, with 12 bases in between. This CDR3 contains 14 residues. Germline V gene sequence: CDR1 MNHNY, CDR2 SVGAGI (reference sequence). The CDR3 bases are TGTGCCAGCAGTAATCGACTCGAGCAAGAGACCCAGTACTTC. It translates to CASSNRLEQETQYF.

This clone was counted a single time. V is TRBV3-1 (or the pseudogene TRBV3-2) and J is TRBJ2-5; D is possibly TRBD2 (5 bases). The CDR3 extends over 15 amino acids. Germline V lookup: CDR1 LGHDT, CDR2 YNNKEL (reference sequence). With 4 bases removed from V and 4 bases from J, the gap between germline ends came to 16 bases. The DNA for the CDR3 is TGTGCCAGCAGCCCTGAGTTTCGAGGGCGAGAGACCCAGTACTTC. This codes for CASSPEFRGRETQYF.

The rearrangement links TRBV9 to TRBJ1-1; D remains ambiguous. The CDR3 contains 15 residues. Germline CDR1 is SGDLS and CDR2 is YYNGEE. Trimming removed 0 bases at V and 1 base at J, with 10 bases between. CDR3 in amino acids: CASSVDPAGNTEAFF. DNA of the CDR3: TGTGCCAGCAGCGTAGATCCGGCAGGGAACACTGAAGCTTTCTTT.

The table lists this clone with a count of one. The V gene is TRBV5-1, the J gene TRBJ2-3; 7 bases align to TRBD1. V dropped 2 bases and J dropped 1; count of bases not matched to a gene: 7. CDR3 length equals 16 residues. Germline V gene sequence: CDR1 SGHRS, CDR2 YFSETQ. The CDR3 spells CASSLTTGPGTDTQYF. CDR3 in DNA: TGCGCCAGCAGCTTAACGACAGGGCCGGGCACAGATACGCAGTATTTT.

The chain is built from TRBV2 and TRBJ1-5; D not certain. This CDR3 has 17 amino acids. With 4 bases removed from V and 2 bases from J, the gap between germline ends came to 18 bases. Germline loops: CDR1 SNHLY, CDR2 FYNNEI. CDR3 in DNA: TGTGCCAGCAGTGTTTCGCAAATCCTCGGTGGCAATCAGCCCCAGCATTTT. It is translated as CASSVSQILGGNQPQHF.

The chain is built from TRBV10-2 and TRBJ1-2, with TRBD1 matching 8 bases. Germline V lookup: CDR1 WSHSY, CDR2 SAAADI. The CDR3 length is 12 residues. V lost 6 bases and J lost 6; bases outside the gene matches: 3. The CDR3 spells CASSGTGDGYTF. The CDR3 bases are TGCGCCAGCAGCGGGACAGGCGATGGCTACACCTTC.